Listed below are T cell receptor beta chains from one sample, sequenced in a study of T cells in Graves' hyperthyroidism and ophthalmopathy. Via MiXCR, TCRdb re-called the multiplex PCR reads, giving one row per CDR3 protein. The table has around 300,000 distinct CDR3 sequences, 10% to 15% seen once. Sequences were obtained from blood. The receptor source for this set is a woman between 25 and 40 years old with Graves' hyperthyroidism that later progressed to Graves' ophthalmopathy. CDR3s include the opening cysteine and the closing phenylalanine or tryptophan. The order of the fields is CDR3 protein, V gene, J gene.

CASSREGLEETQYF,TRBV6-1,TRBJ2-5
CASSYQYSLNEKRFF,TRBV6-5,TRBJ1-4
CSARNQGAGNTEAFF,TRBV20-1,TRBJ1-1
CASSRSSGSVDQPQHF,TRBV5-6,TRBJ1-5
CASSLGQWGGYTF,TRBV27,TRBJ1-2
CATRPGGVGETQYF,TRBV28,TRBJ2-5
CASSPPVRRYNQPQHF,TRBV18,TRBJ1-5
CATSRVAGLEAPYEQYF,TRBV15,TRBJ2-7
CAWSRTGTGADSNQPQHF,TRBV30,TRBJ1-5
CASSDTLGFEQFF,TRBV7-9,TRBJ2-1
CASSHTGIRKNGYTF,TRBV28,TRBJ1-2
CASRLPGQNNSPLHF,TRBV6-1,TRBJ1-6
CASTSLAGLSYNEQFF,TRBV5-1,TRBJ2-1
CSVELLRTGDRGLQETQYF,TRBV29-1,TRBJ2-5